This record covers a single T cell receptor beta chain. Germline V CDR1 and CDR2: MNHNS, SASEGT. The ends were cut back, 8 bases at V and 0 bases at J, with 10 bases in the middle. The CDR3 loop spans 13 amino acids. This sample is drawn from a study of T-cell reconstitution after alpha-beta-depleted transplantation in children. The library targeted TCRbeta and was prepared with unique molecular identifiers. TCRdb reanalysed the PCR reads using MiXCR and keeps one entry per CDR3 protein. The sample holds around 400,000 distinct CDR3 sequences, 9.5% to 13% seen once. This sequence was found in a human donor who donated a stem cell graft to a child with acute myeloid leukemia. The material sequenced was PBMCs from the stem cell graft donor, taken from the stem cell graft. V and J are TRBV6-1 and TRBJ1-1; a possible D gene is TRBD1 (5 bases). CDR3: CASSKGLNTEAFF. For the CDR3, the DNA is TGTGCCAGCTCCAAGGGGCTGAACACTGAAGCTTTCTTT.